This record covers a single T cell receptor (beta chain). The antigen is unknown. Deep-level running was used for the assay. The method was immunoSEQ multiplex PCR; TCRdb's version includes in-frame clones alone and lacks a portion of them. This table holds 2 million to 3 million clones, under 95% found once. These data belong to a study of shared clonotypes between healthy human individuals. Overall study: Each donor's CD8 memory used one plate, CD8 naive two, each CD4 subset three. General observations from the study: Naive subsets usually exceeded memory subsets in estimated richness.

Sequenced: naive CD4+ T cells from PBMCs. The sample's subset: CD45RA+ positively selected. The source of this sequence is a man aged 18 to 30 in good health. Some clones in this sample may be carry-over from other donors' samples.

In DNA, the CDR3 is TGTGCCAGCAGACCACAGGGTCCTGGTGCCTTCTACGAGCAGTACTTC. Translation: CASRPQGPGAFYEQYF. The chain carries TRBV7-9 and TRBJ2-5; possibly TRBD1 for D (6 bases). The J call may be faulty, since TRBJ2-7 better matches the DNA end. This CDR3 is built from 16 residues. Germline V lookup: CDR1 SEHNR, CDR2 FQNEAQ (reference sequence).